This TCR beta chain was retrieved from a study of blood T cell repertoires in COVID-19. Clones were read by immunoSEQ multiplex PCR, and TCRdb kept only the in-frame ones, dropping some. The profile shows 220,000 or so clones, 75% to 90% of them singletons. The sequence derives from a man between 60 and 70 years old who had recovered from COVID-19. The material sequenced was peripheral blood.

CDR3 amino acids: CASSPQGSYDGYTF. CDR3 nucleotide sequence: TGTGCCAGCAGTCCTCAGGGTAGTTACGATGGCTACACCTTC. The V call is TRBV27, the J call TRBJ1-2, with D possibly being TRBD1 (5 bases). Germline loops: CDR1 MNHEY, CDR2 SMNVEV (reference sequence). V was cut by 5 bases and J by 6 bases, with 16 bases left in between. The CDR3 runs to 14 residues.